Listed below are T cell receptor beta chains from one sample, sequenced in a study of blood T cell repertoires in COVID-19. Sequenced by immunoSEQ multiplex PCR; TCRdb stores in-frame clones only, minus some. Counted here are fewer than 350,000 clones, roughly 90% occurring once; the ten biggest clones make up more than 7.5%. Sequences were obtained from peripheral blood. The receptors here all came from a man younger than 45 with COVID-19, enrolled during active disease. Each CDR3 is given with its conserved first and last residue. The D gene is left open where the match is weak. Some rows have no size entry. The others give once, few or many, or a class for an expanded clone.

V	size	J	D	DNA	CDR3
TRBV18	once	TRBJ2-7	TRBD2	TGTGCCAGCTCACCTCTGGGGGAGGGCTCCTACGAGCAGTACTTC	CASSPLGEGSYEQYF
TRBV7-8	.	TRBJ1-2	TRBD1	TGTGCCAGCAGCTCCCAGGGGGCCAGAGGCTACACCTTC	CASSSQGARGYTF
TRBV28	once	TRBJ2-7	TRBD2	TGTGCCAGCAGTAGCCTAGCGGGAGCCCCGCTAGAGCAGTACTTC	CASSSLAGAPLEQYF
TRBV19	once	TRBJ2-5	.	TGTGCCAGTAGCTCCGACACACAAGAGACCCAGTACTTC	CASSSDTQETQYF
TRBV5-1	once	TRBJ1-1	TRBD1	TGCGCCAGCAGGCGGGACAGGCCGGGCGTTGGGAATACTGAAGCTTTCTTT	CASRRDRPGVGNTEAFF
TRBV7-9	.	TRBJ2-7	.	TGTGCCAGCAGCTTAGAAATGAGCTCCTACGAGCAGTACTTC	CASSLEMSSYEQYF
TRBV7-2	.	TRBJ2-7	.	TGTGCCAGCAGCTTAGGTCCGGACAGACACTACGAGCAGTACTTC	CASSLGPDRHYEQYF
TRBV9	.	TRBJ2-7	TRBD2	TGTGCCAGCAGCGTAGCGGGACTAGCAAGCGAGCAGTACTTC	CASSVAGLASEQYF
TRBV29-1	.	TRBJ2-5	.	TGCAGTGCCAGCCGGGACAACCGGAGAACCCAGTACTTC	CSASRDNRRTQYF
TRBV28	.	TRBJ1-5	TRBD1	TGTGCCAGCAGTTTAGCGGTGACAGGGTCTAGCAATCAGCCCCAGCATTTT	CASSLAVTGSSNQPQHF
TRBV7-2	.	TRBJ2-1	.	TGTGCCAGCAGCTTAGGCCCCCGCGCCGAGTTCTTC	CASSLGPRAEFF
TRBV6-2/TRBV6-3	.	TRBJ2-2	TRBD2	TGTGCCAGCAGTTACTCATCTAGCGGGATGGCCGGGGAGCTGTTTTTT	CASSYSSSGMAGELFF
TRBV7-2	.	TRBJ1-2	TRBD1	TGTGCCAGCAGTCCTGGGGCGGGACAGGCGGCCTATGGCTACACCTTC	CASSPGAGQAAYGYTF
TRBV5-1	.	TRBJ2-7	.	TGCGCCAGCAGCTTGGTAAGAGGCCAGTACGAGCAGTACTTC	CASSLVRGQYEQYF
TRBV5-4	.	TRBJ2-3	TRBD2	TGTGCCAGCAGCTTAACCAGCGGGGGGGCGATAGATACGCAGTATTTT	CASSLTSGGAIDTQYF
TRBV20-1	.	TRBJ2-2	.	TGCAGTGCTAGTACCGGGACTCCCTCTACCGGGGAGCTGTTTTTT	CSASTGTPSTGELFF
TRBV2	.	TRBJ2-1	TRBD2	TGTGCCAGCAGACCAACTAGCGGTTCTTACAATGAGCAGTTCTTC	CASRPTSGSYNEQFF
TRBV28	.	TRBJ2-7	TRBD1	TGTGCCAGCAGTGGAGTGGACAGGGGTCCCTACGAGCAGTACTTC	CASSGVDRGPYEQYF
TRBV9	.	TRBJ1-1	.	TGTGCCAGCAGCGGAGGAGGGCAGGCTTTCTTT	CASSGGGQAFF
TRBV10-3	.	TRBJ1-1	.	TGTGCCATCAGTGAGTGGGGGGGGAGAAACACTGAAGCTTTCTTT	CAISEWGGRNTEAFF
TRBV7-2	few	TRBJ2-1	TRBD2	TGTGCCAGCAGCCCTGGACTAGCGGGGGGCAATGAGCAGTTCTTC	CASSPGLAGGNEQFF
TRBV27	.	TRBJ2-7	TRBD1	TGTGCCAGCAGTTTGGTACAGGGGGGCGAGCAGTACTTC	CASSLVQGGEQYF
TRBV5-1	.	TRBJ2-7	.	TGCGCCAGCAGCTTGGCCCCTCTGGACGGGAGAACCGAGCAGTACTTC	CASSLAPLDGRTEQYF
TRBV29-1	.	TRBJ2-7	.	TGCAGCGCCCGGACAGCAGTCTCCTACGAGCAGTACTTC	CSARTAVSYEQYF
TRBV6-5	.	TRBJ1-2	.	TGTGCCAGCAGTCAGGACAGTAGAGGCTACACCTTC	CASSQDSRGYTF
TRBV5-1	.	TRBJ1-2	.	TGCGCCAGCAGCCTCACCGATGCCAGGGGCAATTATGGCTACACCTTC	CASSLTDARGNYGYTF
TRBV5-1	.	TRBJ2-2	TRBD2	TGCGCCAGCAACTCCGCGGGGGGGGACACCGGGGAGCTGTTTTTT	CASNSAGGDTGELFF
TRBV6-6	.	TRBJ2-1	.	TGTGCCAGCATCCCTCCCCGGGGATCCTACAATGAGCAGTTCTTC	CASIPPRGSYNEQFF
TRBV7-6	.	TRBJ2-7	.	TGTGCCAGCAGCTTAGAGTCAGGGGACCCCGAGCAGTACTTC	CASSLESGDPEQYF
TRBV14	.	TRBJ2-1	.	TGTGCCAGCAGCCACTACCTTGCAGCGACAGGGAGGGAGCAGTTCTTC	CASSHYLAATGREQFF
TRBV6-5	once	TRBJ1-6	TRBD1	TGTGCCAGCAGTTACTCGATTACAGGGGATAATTCACCCCTCCACTTT	CASSYSITGDNSPLHF
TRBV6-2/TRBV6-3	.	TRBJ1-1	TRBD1	TGTGCCAGCAGCAAGGACAGGGTTTTGAACACTGAAGCTTTCTTT	CASSKDRVLNTEAFF
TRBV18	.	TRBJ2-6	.	TGTGCCAGCTCACCAATGGCACCAAGCTCTGGGGCCAACGTCCTGACTTTC	CASSPMAPSSGANVLTF
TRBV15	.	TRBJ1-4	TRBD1	TGTGCCACCAGCAGAGCCGGTGGGGGACAGGGCCTGAGGGATGAAAAACTGTTTTTT	CATSRAGGGQGLRDEKLFF
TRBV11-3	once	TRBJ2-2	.	TGTGCCAGCAGCCCCATTACCGGGGAGCTGTTTTTT	CASSPITGELFF
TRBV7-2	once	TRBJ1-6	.	TGTGCCAGCAGCTTAGTAGGAGGCCTTAATTCACCCCTCCACTTT	CASSLVGGLNSPLHF
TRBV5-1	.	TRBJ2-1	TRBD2	TGCGCCAGCAGCTTACTAGCGGGGGGGCCGGGTGAGCAGTTCTTC	CASSLLAGGPGEQFF
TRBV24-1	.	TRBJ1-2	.	TGTGCCACCAGTGGCGGGAACTATGGCTACACCTTC	CATSGGNYGYTF
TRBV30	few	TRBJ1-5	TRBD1	TGTGCCTGGGGGACAGGGGGCCTCAATCAGCCCCAGCATTTT	CAWGTGGLNQPQHF
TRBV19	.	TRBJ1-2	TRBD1	TGTGCCAGTACCCAAGCCTGGGGTGGACAGGGGTTCCATGGCTACACCTTC	CASTQAWGGQGFHGYTF
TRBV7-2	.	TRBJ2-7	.	TGTGCCAGCAGCTTAGACAGTAACTCCTACGAGCAGTACTTC	CASSLDSNSYEQYF
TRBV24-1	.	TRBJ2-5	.	TGTGCCACCAGTGATTACGGAGGGGCCCAAGAGACCCAGTACTTC	CATSDYGGAQETQYF
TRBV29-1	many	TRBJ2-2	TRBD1	TGCAGCGTTGAAGGGACAGGGGGGCAACACGGGGAGCTGTTTTTT	CSVEGTGGQHGELFF
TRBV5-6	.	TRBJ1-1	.	TGTGCGAGAAGGGAGGACACTGAAGCTTTCTTT	CARREDTEAFF
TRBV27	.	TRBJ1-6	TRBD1	TGTGCCAGCAGTCCCTATGTCGTCACAGGGGCCGCGTTCTATAATTCACCCCTCCACTTT	CASSPYVVTGAAFYNSPLHF
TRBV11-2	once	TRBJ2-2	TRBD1	TGTGCCAGCAGCTTAGAATTCAGGACAGGGTACACCGGGGAGCTGTTTTTT	CASSLEFRTGYTGELFF
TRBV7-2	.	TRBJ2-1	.	TGTGCCAGCAGCTTAGATCACAGTTACAATGAGCAGTTCTTC	CASSLDHSYNEQFF
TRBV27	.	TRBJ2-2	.	TGTGCCAGCCAAAATCGAGCGGGTGTTGCGCTAGGGGAGCTGTTTTTT	CASQNRAGVALGELFF
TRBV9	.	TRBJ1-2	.	TGTGCCAGCAGCGTAGGGGGCTCGAATGGCTACACCTTC	CASSVGGSNGYTF
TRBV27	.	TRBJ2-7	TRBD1	TGTGCCAGCAGTTATGGGACAGGGGGCATCTACGAGCAGTACTTC	CASSYGTGGIYEQYF